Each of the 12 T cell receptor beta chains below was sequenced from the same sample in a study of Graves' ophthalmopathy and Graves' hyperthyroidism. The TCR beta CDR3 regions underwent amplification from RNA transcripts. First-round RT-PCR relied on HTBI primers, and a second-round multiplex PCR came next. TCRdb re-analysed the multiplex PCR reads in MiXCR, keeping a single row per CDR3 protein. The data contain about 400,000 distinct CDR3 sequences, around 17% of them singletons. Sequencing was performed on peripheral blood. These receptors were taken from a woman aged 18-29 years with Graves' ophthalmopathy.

As DNA, the CDR3 is TGTGCCAGCACTCCGGGCCGTAACACCTACGAGCAGTACTTC. This translates into CASTPGRNTYEQYF. This chain uses TRBV6-1 with TRBJ2-7; no firm D call. Germline lookup yields CDR1 MNHNS and CDR2 SASEGT. This CDR3 is built from 14 residues. Trimming took 7 bases from V and 2 from J, leaving 15 bases between them.

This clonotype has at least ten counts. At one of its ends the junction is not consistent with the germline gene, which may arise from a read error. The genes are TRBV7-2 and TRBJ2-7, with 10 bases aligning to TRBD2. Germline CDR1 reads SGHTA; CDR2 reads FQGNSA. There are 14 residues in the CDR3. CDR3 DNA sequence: TGTGCCAGCAGCTCGGGGGGACTAGCGTACGAGCAGTGCTTC. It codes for CASSSGGLAYEQCF.

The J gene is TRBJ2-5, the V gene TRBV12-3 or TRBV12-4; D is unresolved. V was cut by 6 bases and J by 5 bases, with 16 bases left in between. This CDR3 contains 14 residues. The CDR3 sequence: CASSPGTAPETQYF. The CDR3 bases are TGTGCCAGCAGCCCGGGCACGGCGCCTGAGACCCAGTACTTC.

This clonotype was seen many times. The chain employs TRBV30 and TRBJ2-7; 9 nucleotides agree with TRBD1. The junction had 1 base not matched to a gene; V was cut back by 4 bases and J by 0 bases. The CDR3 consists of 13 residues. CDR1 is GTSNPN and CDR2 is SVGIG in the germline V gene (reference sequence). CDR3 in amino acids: CAWKGQGSYEQYF. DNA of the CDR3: TGTGCCTGGAAGGGACAGGGCTCCTACGAGCAGTACTTC.

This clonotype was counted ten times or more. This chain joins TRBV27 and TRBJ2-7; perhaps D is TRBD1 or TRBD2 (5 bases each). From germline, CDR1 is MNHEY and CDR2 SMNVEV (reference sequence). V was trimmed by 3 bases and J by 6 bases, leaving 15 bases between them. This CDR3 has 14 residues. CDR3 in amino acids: CASSFSSRGREQYF. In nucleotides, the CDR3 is TGTGCCAGCAGTTTCTCCTCTAGGGGACGCGAGCAGTACTTC.

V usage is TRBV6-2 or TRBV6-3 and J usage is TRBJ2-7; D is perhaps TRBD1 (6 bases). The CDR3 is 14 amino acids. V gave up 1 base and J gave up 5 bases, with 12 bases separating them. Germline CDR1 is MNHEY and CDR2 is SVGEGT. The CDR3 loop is CASSYWQGKDEQYF. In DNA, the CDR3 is TGTGCCAGCAGTTACTGGCAGGGGAAGGACGAGCAGTACTTC.

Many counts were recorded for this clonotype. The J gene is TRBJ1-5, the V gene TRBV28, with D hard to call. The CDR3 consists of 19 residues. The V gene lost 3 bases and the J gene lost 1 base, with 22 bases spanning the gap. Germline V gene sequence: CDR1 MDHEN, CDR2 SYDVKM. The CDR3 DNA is TGTGCCAGCAGTTTCTTCGGCCCCAAGGTGGGATTCAGCAATCAGCCCCAGCATTTT. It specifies CASSFFGPKVGFSNQPQHF.

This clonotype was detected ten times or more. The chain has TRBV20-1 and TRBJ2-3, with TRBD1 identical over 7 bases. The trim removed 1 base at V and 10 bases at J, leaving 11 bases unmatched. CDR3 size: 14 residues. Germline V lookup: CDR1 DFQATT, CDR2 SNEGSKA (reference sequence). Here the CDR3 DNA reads TGCAGTGCTAGAGCCGCCCCGACAGGGAAAGCGCAGTATTTT. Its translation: CSARAAPTGKAQYF.

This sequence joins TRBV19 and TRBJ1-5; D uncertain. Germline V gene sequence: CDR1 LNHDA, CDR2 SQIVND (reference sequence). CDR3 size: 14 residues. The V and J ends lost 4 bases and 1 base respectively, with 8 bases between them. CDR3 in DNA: TGTGCCAGTAGTACGCAGGAGAGCAATCAGCCCCAGCATTTT. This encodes CASSTQESNQPQHF.

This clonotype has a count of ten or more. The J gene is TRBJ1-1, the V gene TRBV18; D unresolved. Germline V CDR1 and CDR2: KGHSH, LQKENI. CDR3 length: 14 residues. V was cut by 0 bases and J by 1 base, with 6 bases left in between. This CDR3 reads CASSPPYGNTEAFF. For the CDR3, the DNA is TGTGCCAGCTCACCACCCTACGGGAACACTGAAGCTTTCTTT.

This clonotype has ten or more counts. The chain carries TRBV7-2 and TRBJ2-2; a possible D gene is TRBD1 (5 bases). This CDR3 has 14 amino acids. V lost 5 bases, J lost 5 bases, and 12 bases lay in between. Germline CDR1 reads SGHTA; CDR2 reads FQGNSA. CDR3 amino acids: CASSSRVQTGELFF. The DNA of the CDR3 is TGTGCCAGCAGCAGCAGGGTGCAGACCGGGGAGCTGTTTTTT.

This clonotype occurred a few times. In DNA, the CDR3 is TGTGCCAGCAGCTCGAGACCCAGGGACGAGCAGTACTTC. Translation: CASSSRPRDEQYF. J is TRBJ2-7 and V is TRBV7-2; possible D gene TRBD1, 5 bases. This CDR3 has 13 residues. The V end was cut by 4 bases, the J end by 5 bases, with 12 bases between. Germline assignment: CDR1 SGHTA and CDR2 FQGNSA.